This T cell receptor beta chain was recovered during a study of blood T cells in healthy people across ages. CDR1 is SGHTA, CDR2 FQGNSA, per germline. This CDR3 spans 14 amino acids. Trimming left V 4 bases short and J 6 bases short, with 15 bases between. As concerns this clonotype: Its antigen is currently unknown. A much more abundant neighbour one base away suggests this may be a read error.

The use of a sample-barcoded 5' primer and a J-beta primer mix characterized a second PCR of about 6 to 11 cycles. TCRdb passed the 5' RACE reads through MiXCR, listing each CDR3 protein once. The table lists about 1.7 million distinct CDR3 sequences, approximately 28% of them singletons. Whole-study results and caveats: Changes in expanded clonotypes were possibly confounded, as the CMV status of donors was unknown.

The TCR comes from a woman younger than 45 in good health. Material for sequencing was blood. The V call is TRBV7-2, the J call TRBJ1-2; D gene unclear. CDR3 DNA sequence: TGTGCCAGCAGCTGTAGAAGTGGACGGGATGGCTACACCTTC. Residues: CASSCRSGRDGYTF.